This T cell receptor beta chain was documented in a study of blood T cells in healthy people across ages. Whole-study findings and limits: Long-lived and aged donors differed, with more naive CD4+ cells and higher diversity in the long-lived.

With regard to this clonotype: Its target is unknown. This may be a read error, as it is one base from a much larger clone.

Together with a sample-barcoded 5' primer, a J-beta primer mix was included in a second PCR lasting roughly 7 to 11 cycles. TCRdb passed the 5' RACE reads through MiXCR, listing each CDR3 protein once. The sample carries hundreds of thousands of distinct CDR3 sequences, around 49% recorded once. CDR1 is SQVTM and CDR2 is ANQGSEA in the germline V gene. The V and J ends lost 4 bases and 11 bases respectively, with 11 bases between them. This CDR3 is 10 amino acids long. The sequence was collected from a woman in her sixties or seventies in good health. V is TRBV29-1 and J is TRBJ2-5; D is unresolved. The sequenced sample was blood. CDR3 amino acids: CSVASNEQYF. CDR3 sequence (DNA): TGCAGCGTTGCAAGTAATGAGCAGTACTTC.